This entry is about one T cell receptor beta chain. This sample is part of a study of blood T cell repertoires in COVID-19. Study overall: PBMCs, B-cell-depleted T cells, or T cells provided the cDNA or gDNA that made up the material.

Enrollees, about 18 to 89 years old, lived in approximately 25 US areas. Participants' own reports of clinical history determined their cohort assignment. Study processing details: Scientists estimated how many nucleated cells there were by amplifying reference gene primers. The method was immunoSEQ multiplex PCR; TCRdb's version includes in-frame clones alone and lacks a portion of them. V and J calls and clone size follow that table, whereas D and trimming were derived from the DNA. In the table there are approximately 240,000 clones, around nine tenths of which are singletons. What was sequenced was PBMCs or T cells enriched from blood (not recorded which). This TCR derives from a young woman who had recovered from COVID-19.

The CDR3 DNA follows: TGTGCCAGCAGTTTACGCCTCGGGTTTGTATCACCCCTCCACTTT. Translated, it gives CASSLRLGFVSPLHF. The V call is TRBV28, the J call TRBJ1-6; no definite D call. The CDR3 is 15 amino acids. CDR1 and CDR2 from the germline V gene are MDHEN and SYDVKM. V shed 2 bases and J shed 10 bases, with 15 bases lying between them.